This TCR beta chain was recorded in a study of blood T cells in healthy people across ages. This clonotype has only a few counts. Its target is unknown. A sample-barcoded 5' primer and a J-beta primer mix were used in a second PCR of about 7 to 12 cycles. Each CDR3 protein is one row after TCRdb ran MiXCR on the 5' RACE reads. The data show roughly 1.6 million distinct CDR3 sequences, with 34% seen just once and over 9% held by the top ten. Germline loops: CDR1 SNHLY, CDR2 FYNNEI. Trimming removed 3 bases at V and 3 bases at J, with 6 bases between. CDR3 size: 12 residues. Study-wide results and caveats: Possibly confounding the expanded clonotype changes was the fact that donor CMV status was unknown.

Sequences were obtained from blood. The chain employs TRBV2 and TRBJ2-7, with D unresolved. The TCR originated in a woman aged 25-40 years in good health. CDR3 in DNA: TGTGCCAGCAGTGAGGGTGACTACGAGCAGTACTTC. It codes for CASSEGDYEQYF.